The clone carrying this TCR beta chain occurred a few times. The antigen is undetermined. This sample is part of a study of human T cells and chemical hapten exposure. Study overall: The sensitizing agent was 2% DPC, placed on approximately 2 cm by approximately 2 cm of upper inner arm skin. Minor volume differences among pooled libraries chiefly drove per-sample TCR yield variation. Each patient's scalp received weekly diphenylcyclopropenone throughout the approximately 23-week study.

Germline assignment: CDR1 DFQATT and CDR2 SNEGSKA (reference sequence). The V and J ends lost 5 bases and 2 bases, in that order; junction bases with no gene match: 7. CDR3 length equals 15 residues. Findings of the study overall: Sensitization with DPC brought no change to TCRs above 1 in 1000 in frequency.

TCRdb reprocessed the RACE reads via MiXCR and lists one record per CDR3 protein. The sample shows fewer than 200,000 distinct CDR3 sequences, 25% to 35% of them seen only once. The time point denotes: pre-sensitization, week 0. The treatment: therapeutic diphenylcyclopropenone sensitization with weekly scalp DPC. The chain is built from TRBV20-1 and TRBJ2-2, with TRBD1 matching 8 bases. The material sequenced was whole blood, taken in connection with sensitization to the hapten diphenylcyclopropenone (DPC). The TCR comes from a woman younger than 45 with alopecia areata. Some clones in this sample may be carry-over from other donors' samples. CDR3 protein: CSAPKQGGNTGELFF. CDR3 DNA sequence: TGCAGTGCTCCAAAACAGGGGGGCAACACCGGGGAGCTGTTTTTT.